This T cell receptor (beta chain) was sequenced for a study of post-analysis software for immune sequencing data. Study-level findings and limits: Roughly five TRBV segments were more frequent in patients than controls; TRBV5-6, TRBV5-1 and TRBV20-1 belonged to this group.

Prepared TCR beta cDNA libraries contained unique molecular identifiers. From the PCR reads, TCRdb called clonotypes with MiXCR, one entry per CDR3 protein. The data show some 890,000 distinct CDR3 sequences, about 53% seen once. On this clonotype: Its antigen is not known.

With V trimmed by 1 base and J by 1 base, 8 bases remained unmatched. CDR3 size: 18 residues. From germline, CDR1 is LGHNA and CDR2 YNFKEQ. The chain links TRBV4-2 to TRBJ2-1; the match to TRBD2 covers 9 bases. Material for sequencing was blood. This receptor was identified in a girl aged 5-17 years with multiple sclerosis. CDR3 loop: CASSQGPRLAESYNEQFF. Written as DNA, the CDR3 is TGTGCCAGCAGCCAAGGCCCCCGACTAGCGGAGTCCTACAATGAGCAGTTCTTC.